Below are 9 T cell receptor beta chains sequenced from a single sample in a study of blood T cell repertoires in COVID-19. The protocol was immunoSEQ multiplex PCR, while the TCRdb copy is restricted to in-frame clones and leaves out a portion. The sample carries roughly 100,000 clones, over 75% recorded once. The sample taken for sequencing was peripheral blood. These receptors were taken from a human donor in a cohort sampled during active or convalescent COVID-19.

The chain recombines TRBV11-3 with TRBJ2-7, with D perhaps TRBD2 (5 bases). The CDR3 totals 12 residues. Germline CDR1 is SGHNT and CDR2 is YENEEA. The V gene lost 7 bases and the J gene lost 3 bases, with 10 bases spanning the gap. The CDR3 sequence is CASTQSGYEQYF. CDR3 in DNA: TGTGCCAGCACCCAGAGCGGCTACGAGCAGTACTTC.

The gene calls are TRBV10-3 and TRBJ2-4; D ambiguous. CDR1 ENHRY and CDR2 SYGVKD come from the germline V gene. V gave up 3 bases and J gave up 8 bases, with 11 bases separating them. The CDR3 spans 13 residues. The CDR3 DNA reads as TGTGCCATCAGTGATATGGTCGGTGACATTCAGTACTTC. It codes for CAISDMVGDIQYF.

The gene calls are TRBV28 and TRBJ1-5, with 8 positions matching TRBD1. Germline V gene sequence: CDR1 MDHEN, CDR2 SYDVKM. This CDR3 is 13 amino acids long. V lost 7 bases, J lost 2 bases, and 1 base stayed unmatched. In nucleotides, the CDR3 is TGTGCCAGCAAACAGGGGGGCAATCAGCCCCAGCATTTT. Translation: CASKQGGNQPQHF. Full variable domain (rest looked up from reference TRBV28 and TRBJ1-5): DVKVTQSSRYLVKRTGEKVFLECVQDMDHENMFWYRQDPGLGLRLIYFSYDVKMKEKGDIPEGYSVSREKKERFSLILESASTNQTSMYLCASKQGGNQPQHFGDGTRLSIL.

The rearrangement joins TRBV9 to TRBJ2-3; TRBD2 matches 10 bases. The germline gives CDR1 SGDLS, CDR2 YYNGEE. This CDR3 region has 16 residues. V lost 6 bases, J lost 2 bases, and 9 bases stayed unmatched. The CDR3 reads CASNPRGTSDTDTQYF. The CDR3 nucleotides read TGTGCCAGCAACCCTCGAGGGACTAGCGACACAGATACGCAGTATTTT. Using reference TRBV9 and TRBJ2-3 for the parts outside the CDR3, the full variable domain is DSGVTQTPKHLITATGQRVTLRCSPRSGDLSVYWYQQSLDQGLQFLIQYYNGEERAKGNILERFSAQQFPDLHSELNLSSLELGDSALYFCASNPRGTSDTDTQYFGPGTRLTVL.

This chain joins TRBV6-5 and TRBJ1-1; D call uncertain. The CDR3 sequence is 13 residues long. The V gene's germline CDR1 is MNHEY and CDR2 SVGAGI. V was clipped by 7 bases and J by 1 base, with 10 bases between them. The CDR3 bases are TGTGCCAGCACCCGATCGGGGAACACTGAAGCTTTCTTT. This encodes CASTRSGNTEAFF.

The V call is TRBV7-2, the J call TRBJ2-7; no clear D gene. This CDR3 is built from 15 residues. Germline V gene data show CDR1 as SGHTA and CDR2 as FQGNSA. V was shortened by 6 bases and J by 1 base, with 16 bases between the two germline ends. CDR3 region: CASRPRVAGSYEQYF. DNA of the CDR3: TGTGCCAGCAGGCCTCGGGTTGCCGGGTCCTACGAGCAGTACTTC.

The V gene is TRBV7-6, the J gene TRBJ2-7, with 7 positions matching TRBD1. This CDR3 has 12 amino acids. Germline CDR1 and CDR2: SGHVS and FNYEAQ. Trimming cost V 5 bases and J 6 bases; bases outside gene matches: 4. The CDR3 region is CASSDRVGEQYF. CDR3 bases: TGTGCCAGCAGCGACAGGGTTGGCGAGCAGTACTTC. The full variable domain, rest sourced from reference TRBV7-6 and TRBJ2-7, is GAGVSQSPRYKVTKRGQDVALRCDPISGHVSLYWYRQALGQGPEFLTYFNYEAQQDKSGLPNDRFSAERPEGSISTLTIQRTEQRDSAMYRCASSDRVGEQYFGPGTRLTVT.

The chain couples TRBV3-1 (or the pseudogene TRBV3-2) to TRBJ1-1, with a tentative D call TRBD1 (6 bases). Germline CDR1 and CDR2: LGHDT and YNNKEL (reference sequence). The CDR3 runs to 13 residues. Trimming took off 4 bases at V and 6 bases at J, with 12 bases between the two ends. The CDR3 reads CASSRPPGAEAFF. The DNA of the CDR3 is TGTGCCAGCAGCCGACCCCCAGGGGCTGAAGCTTTCTTT.

The chain couples TRBV18 to TRBJ2-3, with D possibly TRBD2 on 5 matching bases. V was cut by 3 bases and J by 6 bases, with 10 bases left in between. The length of the CDR3 is 13 residues. Germline CDR1 and CDR2: KGHSH and LQKENI. CDR3 sequence (DNA): TGTGCCAGCTCACCCTCGGGGAGTGATACGCAGTATTTT. It encodes CASSPSGSDTQYF.